The 10 T cell receptor beta chains reported below all come from one sample, sequenced in a study of a mutant IDH1 vaccine in newly diagnosed glioma. Assay: immunoSEQ multiplex PCR; the TCRdb copy retains only in-frame clones and omits some. Of about 120,000 clones detected, around 77% appear once; the ten largest clones hold 4.5% to 6%. As to time point: week 11, during vaccination. The content of each vaccine dose was 300 ug of mutant IDH1 20-mer peptide, and topical imiquimod accompanied it. Their antigen targets remain unknown. The sample in question was PBMCs, obtained from a glioma patient whose treatment included an IDH1 peptide vaccine. These receptors originate from a man aged 40-49 years with glioma.

About this clone: A read error may account for a junction end that differs from germline. The chain recombines TRBV5-5 with TRBJ1-5; D unresolved. The CDR3 spans 17 residues. Germline lookup yields CDR1 SGHKS and CDR2 YYEKEE (reference sequence). CDR3 sequence: CASSQEPWGYGNQPQHF. CDR3 sequence (DNA): TGCGCCAGCAGCCAAGAACCATGGGGTTACGGCAATCAGCCCCAGCATTTT. Based on the CDR3 plus reference TRBV5-5 and TRBJ1-5, the full variable domain is DAGVTQSPTHLIKTRGQQVTLRCSPISGHKSVSWYQQVLGQGPQFIFQYYEKEERGRGNFPDRFSARQFPNYSSELNVNALLLGDSALYLCASSQEPWGYGNQPQHFGDGTRLSIL.

Only one count was recorded for this clone. This chain uses TRBV7-9 with TRBJ1-2; no definite D call. Germline V CDR1 and CDR2: SEHNR, FQNEAQ (reference sequence). V shed 0 bases and J shed 8 bases, with 16 bases lying between them. This CDR3 is 15 amino acids long. CDR3 sequence reads: CASSLAIRTQGGYTF. CDR3 nucleotides: TGTGCCAGCAGCTTAGCGATCCGGACTCAAGGCGGCTACACCTTC. Based on the CDR3 plus reference TRBV7-9 and TRBJ1-2, the full variable domain is DTGVSQNPRHKITKRGQNVTFRCDPISEHNRLYWYRQTLGQGPEFLTYFQNEAQLEKSRLLSDRFSAERPKGSFSTLEIQRTEQGDSAMYLCASSLAIRTQGGYTFGSGTRLTVV.

A note on this clone: The junction departs from germline at one end; a sequencing error may be responsible. The rearrangement uses TRBV12-5 and TRBJ2-4; the D gene is possibly TRBD1 (6 bases). Germline V CDR1 and CDR2: LGHNT, FRNRAP. The CDR3 sequence is 15 residues long. The CDR3 DNA sequence: TGTGCTAGTGGTTTGGTACACGGGACACTTGATCCAGTTGGCTTC. Protein product: CASGLVHGTLDPVGF.

The chain couples TRBV11-1 to TRBJ2-1; TRBD1 agrees at 8 bases. Losses at the gene ends were 5 bases for V and 7 bases for J; bases not matched to a gene: 7. Germline CDR1 reads SGHAT; CDR2 reads FQDESV (reference sequence). CDR3 length: 14 residues. The DNA of the CDR3 is TGTGCCAGCAGCGGACGGACAGGGTCGAATGAGCAGTTCTTC. Amino acids: CASSGRTGSNEQFF.

The chain joins TRBV9 to TRBJ1-6; tentatively, D is TRBD1 (5 bases). Germline loops: CDR1 SGDLS, CDR2 YYNGEE. The germline V and J ends were trimmed by 3 bases and 7 bases, with 17 bases remaining between them. This CDR3 has 16 amino acids. This CDR3 is CASSAPSGLYNSPLHF. The CDR3 bases are TGTGCCAGCAGCGCACCCTCGGGACTATACAATTCACCCCTCCACTTT.

This chain connects TRBV15 to TRBJ1-1, with 11 bases that match TRBD1. The germline V gene has CDR1 LNHNV and CDR2 YYDKDF (reference sequence). The CDR3 is made up of 16 amino acids. The J segment lost 5 bases and the V segment lost 2 bases, leaving 7 bases of the junction unmatched. CDR3 bases: TGTGCCACCAGCAGAATCTCCGGGACAGGGGGGACTGAAGCTTTCTTT. Translating gives CATSRISGTGGTEAFF.

This clone has only a few counts. V is TRBV2 and J is TRBJ1-5; D is possibly TRBD1 (5 bases). Trimming cost V 2 bases and J 6 bases, with 11 bases left between them. Germline loops: CDR1 SNHLY, CDR2 FYNNEI. This CDR3 region has 14 residues. The CDR3 bases are TGTGCCAGCAGTGAAAGGAGGGGAACTCAGCCCCAGCATTTT. Translated, it gives CASSERRGTQPQHF. The variable domain in full, completed from reference TRBV2 and TRBJ1-5, reads EPEVTQTPSHQVTQMGQEVILRCVPISNHLYFYWYRQILGQKVEFLVSFYNNEISEKSEIFDDQFSVERPDGSNFTLKIRSTKLEDSAMYFCASSERRGTQPQHFGDGTRLSIL.

This clone was found a few times. CDR3 protein: CASSPDHYGYTF. The CDR3 DNA follows: TGCGCCAGCAGCCCTGATCACTATGGCTACACCTTC. J is TRBJ1-2 and V is TRBV4-3; D is undetermined. CDR1 and CDR2 (germline): LGHNA, YSLEER. CDR3 length: 12 residues. V was pared by 4 bases and J by 3 bases, with 6 bases between.

In the case of this clone: Other DNA sequences in the sample encode the same CDR3. V and J are TRBV5-6 and TRBJ1-1; possible D gene TRBD1, 6 bases. Germline lookup yields CDR1 SGHDT and CDR2 YYEEEE. The V end lost 4 bases, the J end lost 0 bases, and 7 bases lay between the germline ends. The CDR3 totals 13 residues. Here the CDR3 DNA reads TGTGCCAGCAGCCGGACAGTGAACACTGAAGCTTTCTTT. Protein product: CASSRTVNTEAFF. The complete variable domain, with remaining parts taken from reference TRBV5-6 and TRBJ1-1, reads DAGVTQSPTHLIKTRGQQVTLRCSPKSGHDTVSWYQQALGQGPQFIFQYYEEEERQRGNFPDRFSGHQFPNYSSELNVNALLLGDSALYLCASSRTVNTEAFFGQGTRLTVV.

Concerning this clone: This sample also contains other DNA sequences that code for the same CDR3. The chain couples TRBV19 to TRBJ2-1; D uncertain. Germline V CDR1 and CDR2: LNHDA, SQIVND (reference sequence). The CDR3 length is 13 residues. V shed 3 bases and J shed 7 bases, with 10 bases lying between them. The CDR3 region has the DNA TGTGCCAGTAGTATGGGCCAAAATAATGAGCAGTTCTTC. This encodes CASSMGQNNEQFF.